This section outlines one T cell receptor (beta chain) sequence together with its context. Repertoires were generated with immunoSEQ multiplex PCR, while TCRdb's copy carries only in-frame clones and drops some. The sample shows approximately 51,000 clones, about 90% of them seen only once. This sample was included in a study of blood T cell repertoires in COVID-19. About the study: Sample material is recorded as cDNA or gDNA derived from T cells, B-cell-depleted T cells, or PBMCs.

Patients at the Seattle site were enrolled during active infection and followed longitudinally. V was pared by 0 bases and J by 3 bases, with 9 bases between. This CDR3 region has 14 residues. In germline, CDR1 is SGHRS, CDR2 YFSETQ. The sequencing input was peripheral blood. The receptor was isolated from a woman aged 80 or older with COVID-19, enrolled during active disease. This chain links TRBV5-1 with TRBJ1-2; D uncertain. CDR3 sequence reads: CASSLAMSYYGYTF. In nucleotides, the CDR3 is TGCGCCAGCAGCTTGGCCATGAGTTACTATGGCTACACCTTC.